A single sample gave rise to the 8 T cell receptor beta chains below, sequenced in a study of blood T cell repertoires in COVID-19. The protocol was immunoSEQ multiplex PCR, while the TCRdb copy is restricted to in-frame clones and leaves out a portion. The table records roughly 280,000 clones, approximately 89% of them present only once. The specimen sequenced was peripheral blood. The receptor source for this set is a middle-aged man with active or convalescent COVID-19.

The chain combines TRBV19 with TRBJ1-6; no clear D gene. Trimming took 11 bases from V and 9 from J, leaving 5 bases between them. Germline CDR1 reads LNHDA; CDR2 reads SQIVND (reference sequence). The CDR3 consists of 9 residues. In DNA form, the CDR3 reads TGTGCCTCAGGTTCACCCCTCCACTTT. It specifies CASGSPLHF.

This chain uses TRBV15 with TRBJ1-1, with D perhaps matching TRBD1 (5 bases). V dropped 0 bases and J dropped 4 bases, with 12 bases sitting between them. This CDR3 region has 15 residues. The germline gives CDR1 LNHNV, CDR2 YYDKDF (reference sequence). The CDR3 nucleotides are TGTGCCACCAGCAGAGACAGGGCACCGGGCACTGAAGCTTTCTTT. Its protein product is CATSRDRAPGTEAFF.

V is TRBV15 and J is TRBJ2-5; 7 positions match TRBD1. This CDR3 contains 15 residues. CDR1 is LNHNV, CDR2 YYDKDF, per germline (reference sequence). The ends lost 0 bases at V and 5 bases at J; junction bases unmatched: 6. CDR3 region: CATSRDQGDGETQYF. The DNA for the CDR3 is TGTGCCACCAGCAGAGATCAGGGGGATGGGGAGACCCAGTACTTC. The full variable domain, its missing parts supplied by reference TRBV15 and TRBJ2-5, is DAMVIQNPRYQVTQFGKPVTLSCSQTLNHNVMYWYQQKSSQAPKLLFHYYDKDFNNEADTPDNFQSRRPNTSFCFLDIRSPGLGDTAMYLCATSRDQGDGETQYFGPGTRLLVL.

This sequence joins TRBV15 and TRBJ1-6; TRBD1 is a possible D gene (5 bases). The CDR3 consists of 15 residues. Germline V lookup: CDR1 LNHNV, CDR2 YYDKDF (reference sequence). Trimming removed 1 base at V and 7 bases at J, with 11 bases between. The CDR3 DNA follows: TGTGCCACCAGCAGAGGGGGCAGGATGAATTCACCCCTCCACTTT. It translates to CATSRGGRMNSPLHF.

Concerning this clone itself: Different DNA sequences within this sample yield the same CDR3. The CDR3 reads CASSRQGASYEQYF. The CDR3 DNA reads TGTGCCAGCAGCAGACAGGGGGCCTCCTACGAGCAGTACTTC. The chain has TRBV11-1 and TRBJ2-7; 10 nucleotides match TRBD1. Unmatched junction bases numbered 1, after V lost 5 bases and J lost 0 bases. The V gene's germline CDR1 is SGHAT and CDR2 FQDESV (reference sequence). This CDR3 is built from 14 residues.

V usage is TRBV10-1 and J usage is TRBJ2-1, with 8 bases identical to TRBD1. Trimming cost V 2 bases and J 7 bases; bases outside gene matches: 4. The CDR3 contains 14 residues. Germline V gives CDR1 WNHNN, CDR2 SYGVQD (reference sequence). The CDR3 region has the DNA TGCGCCAGCAGTGAGGTTCAGGGGGCTAATGAGCAGTTCTTC. Residues: CASSEVQGANEQFF.

The gene calls are TRBV29-1 and TRBJ2-2; 9 bases are a match to TRBD1. Germline values: CDR1 SQVTM, CDR2 ANQGSEA. The CDR3 contains 16 residues. V gave up 0 bases and J gave up 5 bases; unmatched junction bases: 7. The DNA for the CDR3 is TGCAGCGTTGAAGATCCTTGGACAGGGGATACCGGGGAGCTGTTTTTT. Amino acids: CSVEDPWTGDTGELFF.

This chain connects TRBV19 to TRBJ2-1, with D possibly matching TRBD1 (5 bases). The V gene lost 3 bases and the J gene lost 5 bases, with 11 bases spanning the gap. CDR1 and CDR2 from the germline V gene are LNHDA and SQIVND (reference sequence). The CDR3 runs to 14 residues. The CDR3 sequence is CASSMMGRDNEQFF. The CDR3 nucleotides are TGTGCCAGTAGTATGATGGGCAGGGACAATGAGCAGTTCTTC.